Each of the 11 T cell receptor beta chains below was sequenced from the same sample in a study of Graves' ophthalmopathy and Graves' hyperthyroidism (dated by TCRdb to 2016 to 2018). Data came from an Illumina HiSeq 2000. For repertoire sequencing, TCR beta CDR3 regions were amplified from RNA transcripts. The first round of RT-PCR was done with HTBI primers and the Qiagen OneStep RT-PCR kit, and was followed by a second round of multiplex PCR, then size selection and purification. TCRdb reran the public reads through fastp at Q25 and MiXCR, keeping productive beta chains. Every distinct CDR3 protein forms one entry, paired with its most common genes and DNA. The sample table shows hundreds of thousands of distinct CDR3 sequences, and roughly two fifths are seen once. The ten largest account for over 2.5% of the sample. Sequencing used peripheral blood. Every receptor here comes from an adult man with Graves' ophthalmopathy.

The chain joins TRBV7-9 to TRBJ2-2; no clear D. Germline assignment: CDR1 SEHNR and CDR2 FQNEAQ (reference sequence). V lost 2 bases, J lost 4 bases, and 11 bases lay in between. This CDR3 spans 15 amino acids. The DNA of the CDR3 is TGTGCCAGCAGCTTAAATAACGGATCCACCGGGGAGCTGTTTTTT. It yields the protein CASSLNNGSTGELFF.

The V gene is TRBV12-3 or TRBV12-4, the J gene TRBJ2-2; D remains unclear. The CDR3 covers 14 residues. V lost 6 bases, J lost 3 bases, and 11 bases lay in between. The CDR3 is CASSPAAYTGELFF. Here the CDR3 DNA reads TGTGCCAGCAGCCCCGCCGCCTACACCGGGGAGCTGTTTTTT.

The J gene is TRBJ1-4, the V gene TRBV2; 9 positions agree with TRBD1. CDR3 length: 18 residues. V lost 5 bases to trimming and J lost 2 bases; unmatched junction nucleotides: 12. From germline, CDR1 is SNHLY and CDR2 FYNNEI. CDR3 amino acids: CASSYSRQGGSTNEKLFF. The CDR3 coding sequence is TGTGCCAGCAGTTACTCGAGACAGGGGGGTTCTACTAATGAAAAACTGTTTTTT.

The chain joins TRBV4-1 to TRBJ1-5; D ambiguous. The CDR3 runs to 15 residues. Trimming left V 1 base short and J 5 bases short, with 12 bases between. CDR1 is MGHRA, CDR2 YSYEKL, per germline. CDR3 sequence reads: CASSQGAGKDQPQHF. The CDR3, as DNA: TGCGCCAGCAGCCAAGGGGCAGGTAAGGATCAGCCCCAGCATTTT.

V and J are TRBV25-1 and TRBJ2-7, with D perhaps given as TRBD1 or TRBD2 (5 bases each). Germline V lookup: CDR1 MGHDK, CDR2 SYGVNS. CDR3 length: 14 amino acids. V shed 5 bases and J shed 4 bases, with 15 bases lying between them. CDR3 nucleotide sequence: TGTGCCAGCAGTACGCAGGGAGCTCCTTACGAGCAGTACTTC. It translates to CASSTQGAPYEQYF.

This clonotype was observed many times. V gene TRBV7-2 combines with J gene TRBJ2-2, with 9 bases matching TRBD2. Germline assignment: CDR1 SGHTA and CDR2 FQGNSA. This CDR3 spans 15 amino acids. Unmatched junction bases numbered 2, after V lost 6 bases and J lost 0 bases. This chain's CDR3 is CASSPSGTNTGELFF. The CDR3 nucleotides read TGTGCCAGCAGTCCTAGCGGGACGAACACCGGGGAGCTGTTTTTT.

Remarks on this clonotype: Mismatch with germline at one junction end may stem from a read error. J is TRBJ1-5 and V is TRBV2, with TRBD1 matching over 11 bases. The germline V gene has CDR1 SNHLY and CDR2 FYNNEI. The CDR3 spans 15 residues. The CDR3 here is CASSVRTGGKQPQHF. The CDR3 nucleotides are TGTGCCAGCAGTGTAAGGACAGGGGGCAAACAGCCCCAGCATTTT.

This clonotype occurred many times. The J gene is TRBJ2-7, the V gene TRBV5-6; D gene uncertain. This CDR3 region has 13 residues. The germline CDR1 and CDR2 sequences are SGHDT and YYEEEE. Trimming removed 4 bases from V and 0 bases from J, with 8 bases in between. In DNA, the CDR3 is TGTGCCAGCAGCAGGACCCACTCCTACGAGCAGTACTTC. The encoded protein is CASSRTHSYEQYF.

The sample holds a few counts of this clonotype. The chain joins TRBV10-2 to TRBJ2-3, with TRBD2 matching 10 bases. The CDR3 runs 14 residues. Looked up from germline, CDR1 is WSHSY and CDR2 is SAAADI. The V segment lost 6 bases and the J segment 4 bases; nucleotides outside the gene matches: 4. The DNA for the CDR3 is TGCGCCAGCAGCTCCAGCGGGGGGGCAGATACGCAGTATTTT. Residues: CASSSSGGADTQYF.

The rearrangement uses TRBV5-6 and TRBJ1-1, with 7 bases matching TRBD1. In germline, CDR1 is SGHDT, CDR2 YYEEEE. The CDR3 length is 14 residues. The ends lost 5 bases at V and 3 bases at J; junction bases unmatched: 7. The CDR3: CASRAGQLDTEAFF. CDR3 nucleotides: TGTGCCAGCAGGGCGGGACAGCTGGACACTGAAGCTTTCTTT.

This clonotype was seen at least ten times. The gene calls are TRBV7-9 and TRBJ1-1, with D perhaps TRBD1 (6 bases). This CDR3 spans 12 amino acids. The V end was cut by 5 bases, the J end by 8 bases, with 12 bases between. The germline CDR1 and CDR2 sequences are SEHNR and FQNEAQ (reference sequence). DNA of the CDR3: TGTGCCAGCAGCACCCAGGGGCTCGAAGCTTTCTTT. This gives the protein CASSTQGLEAFF.